This T cell receptor (beta chain) emerged from a study of cytomegalovirus exposure and HLA in healthy donors. It was with 60 Vbeta and 13 Jbeta primers that the PCR ran. Clones were read by immunoSEQ multiplex PCR, and TCRdb kept only the in-frame ones, dropping some. This sample carries about 180,000 clones, about 80% of them seen once, and the ten largest clones take under 2%. V lost 1 base, J lost 9 bases, and 13 bases lay in between. The CDR3 consists of 14 residues. The germline gives CDR1 SEHNR, CDR2 FQNEAQ (reference sequence). Sequencing input: PBMCs. The rearrangement links TRBV7-9 to TRBJ1-5, with D uncertain. The sequence was obtained from a woman in her thirties in good health and CMV-seronegative. The CDR3 spells CASSLGQVFRPQHF. The CDR3 bases are TGTGCCAGCAGCTTAGGGCAGGTTTTTCGGCCCCAGCATTTT.